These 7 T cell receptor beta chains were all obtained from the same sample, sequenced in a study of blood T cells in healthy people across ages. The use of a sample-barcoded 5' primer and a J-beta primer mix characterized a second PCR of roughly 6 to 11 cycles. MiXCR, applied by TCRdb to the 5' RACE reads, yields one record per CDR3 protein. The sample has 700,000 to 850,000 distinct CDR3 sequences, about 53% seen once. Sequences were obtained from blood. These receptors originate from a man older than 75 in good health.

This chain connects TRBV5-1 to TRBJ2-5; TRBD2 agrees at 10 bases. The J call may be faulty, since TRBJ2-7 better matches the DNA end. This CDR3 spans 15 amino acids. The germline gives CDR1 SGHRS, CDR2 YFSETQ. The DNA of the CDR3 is TGCGCCAGCAGCGTAGGACTAGCGGACGGCCACGAGCAGTACTTC. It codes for CASSVGLADGHEQYF.

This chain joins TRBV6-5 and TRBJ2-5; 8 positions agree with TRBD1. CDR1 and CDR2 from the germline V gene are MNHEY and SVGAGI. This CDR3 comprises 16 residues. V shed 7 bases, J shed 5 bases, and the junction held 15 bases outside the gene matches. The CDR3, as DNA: TGTGCCAGCAAAAGGAGGGCCACAGGGGGTATGGAGACCCAGTACTTC. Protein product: CASKRRATGGMETQYF.

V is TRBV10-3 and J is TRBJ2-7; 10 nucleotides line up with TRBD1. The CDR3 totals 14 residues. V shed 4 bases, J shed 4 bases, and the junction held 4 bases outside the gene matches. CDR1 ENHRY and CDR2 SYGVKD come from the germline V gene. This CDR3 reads CAISGQGARYEQYF. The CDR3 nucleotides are TGTGCCATCAGTGGACAGGGGGCGCGGTACGAGCAGTACTTC.

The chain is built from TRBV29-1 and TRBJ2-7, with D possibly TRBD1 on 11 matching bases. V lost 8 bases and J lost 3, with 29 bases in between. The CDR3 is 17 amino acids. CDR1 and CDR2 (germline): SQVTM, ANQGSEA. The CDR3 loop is CSPSRDRGVAGGYEQYF. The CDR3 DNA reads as TGCAGCCCAAGCCGGGACAGGGGGGTAGCGGGAGGCTACGAGCAGTACTTC.

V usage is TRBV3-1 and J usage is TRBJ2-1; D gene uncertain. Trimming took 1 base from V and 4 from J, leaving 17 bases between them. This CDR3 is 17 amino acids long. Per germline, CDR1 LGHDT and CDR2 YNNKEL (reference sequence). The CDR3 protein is CASSQAGLPKEYNEQFF. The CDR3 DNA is TGTGCCAGCAGCCAAGCAGGCCTACCTAAGGAGTACAATGAGCAGTTCTTC.

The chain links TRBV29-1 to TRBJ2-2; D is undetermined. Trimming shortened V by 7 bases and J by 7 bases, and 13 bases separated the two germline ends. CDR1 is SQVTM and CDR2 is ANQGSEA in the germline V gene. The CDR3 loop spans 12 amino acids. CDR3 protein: CSAEDKVGELFF. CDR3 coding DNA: TGCAGCGCCGAGGATAAGGTCGGGGAGCTGTTTTTT.

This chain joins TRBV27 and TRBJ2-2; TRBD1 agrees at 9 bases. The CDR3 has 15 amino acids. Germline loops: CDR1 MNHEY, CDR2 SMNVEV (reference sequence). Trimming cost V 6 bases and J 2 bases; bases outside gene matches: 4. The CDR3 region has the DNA TGTGCCAGCAGACCGGGACAGGGAAACACCGGGGAGCTGTTTTTT. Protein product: CASRPGQGNTGELFF.